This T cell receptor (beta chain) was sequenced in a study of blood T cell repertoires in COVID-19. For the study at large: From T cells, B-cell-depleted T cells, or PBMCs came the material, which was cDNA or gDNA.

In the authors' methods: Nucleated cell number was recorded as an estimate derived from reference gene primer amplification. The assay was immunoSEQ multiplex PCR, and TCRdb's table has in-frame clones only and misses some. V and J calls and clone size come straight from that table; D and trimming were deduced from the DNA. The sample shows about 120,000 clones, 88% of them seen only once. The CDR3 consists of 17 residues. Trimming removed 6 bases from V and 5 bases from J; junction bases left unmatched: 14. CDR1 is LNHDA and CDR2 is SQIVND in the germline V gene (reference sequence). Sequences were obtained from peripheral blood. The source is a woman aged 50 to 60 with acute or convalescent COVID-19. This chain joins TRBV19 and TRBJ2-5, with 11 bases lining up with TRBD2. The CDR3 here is CASSLTSGNFHPETQYF. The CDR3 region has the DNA TGTGCCAGTAGCTTGACTAGCGGGAACTTCCACCCCGAGACCCAGTACTTC.